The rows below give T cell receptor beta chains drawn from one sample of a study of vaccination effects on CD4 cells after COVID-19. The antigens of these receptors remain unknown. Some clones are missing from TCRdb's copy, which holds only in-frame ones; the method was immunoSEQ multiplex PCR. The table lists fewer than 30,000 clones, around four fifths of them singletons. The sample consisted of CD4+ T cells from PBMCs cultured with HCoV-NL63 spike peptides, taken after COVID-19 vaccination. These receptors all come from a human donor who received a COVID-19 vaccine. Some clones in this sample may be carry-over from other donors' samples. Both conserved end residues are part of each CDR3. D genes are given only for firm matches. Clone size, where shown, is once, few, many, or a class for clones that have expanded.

CDR3 protein: CASKLGRPGSGNTIYF
CDR3 DNA: TGCGCCAGCAAACTGGGCCGGCCAGGCTCTGGAAACACCATATATTTT
V gene: TRBV5-1
D gene: -
clone size: -
J gene: TRBJ1-3

CDR3 protein: CASSLARGSETQYF
CDR3 DNA: TGCGCCAGCAGCTTGGCACGGGGGTCAGAGACCCAGTACTTC
V gene: TRBV5-1
D gene: -
clone size: -
J gene: TRBJ2-5

CDR3 protein: CAWNPEIPSPTFF
CDR3 DNA: TGTGCCTGGAACCCCGAGATTCCCAGCCCCACTTTCTTT
V gene: TRBV30
D gene: -
clone size: -
J gene: TRBJ1-1

CDR3 protein: CASSKLRGEKLFF
CDR3 DNA: TGTGCCAGCAGTAAACTTCGGGGTGAAAAACTGTTTTTT
V gene: TRBV7-2
D gene: -
clone size: -
J gene: TRBJ1-4

CDR3 protein: CASSVELNTEAFF
CDR3 DNA: TGTGCCAGCAGCGTAGAGCTGAACACTGAAGCTTTCTTT
V gene: TRBV9
D gene: -
clone size: -
J gene: TRBJ1-1

CDR3 protein: CASRGDRGRNTEAFF
CDR3 DNA: TGCGCCAGCAGAGGGGACAGGGGGCGTAACACTGAAGCTTTCTTT
V gene: TRBV10-2
D gene: TRBD1
clone size: -
J gene: TRBJ1-1

CDR3 protein: CASSYSSGAGTEAFF
CDR3 DNA: TGTGCCAGCAGTTACTCATCAGGGGCGGGCACTGAAGCTTTCTTT
V gene: TRBV6-2/TRBV6-3
D gene: -
clone size: once
J gene: TRBJ1-1

CDR3 protein: CASRRGRTDTQYF
CDR3 DNA: TGCGCCAGCAGGCGGGGGCGCACAGATACGCAGTATTTT
V gene: TRBV5-1
D gene: -
clone size: -
J gene: TRBJ2-3

CDR3 protein: CASSNQGYGYTF
CDR3 DNA: TGTGCCAGCTCAAACCAGGGGTATGGCTACACCTTC
V gene: TRBV12-3/TRBV12-4
D gene: -
clone size: once
J gene: TRBJ1-2

CDR3 protein: CASRLGTGNTEAFF
CDR3 DNA: TGTGCCAGCAGATTAGGGACAGGGAACACTGAAGCTTTCTTT
V gene: TRBV6-4
D gene: TRBD1
clone size: -
J gene: TRBJ1-1

CDR3 protein: CASRGNTEAFF
CDR3 DNA: TGTGCCAGTAGGGGGAACACTGAAGCTTTCTTT
V gene: TRBV19
D gene: -
clone size: -
J gene: TRBJ1-1

CDR3 protein: CATSSGLYEKLFF
CDR3 DNA: TGTGCCACCAGCAGTGGACTGTATGAAAAACTGTTTTTT
V gene: TRBV15
D gene: -
clone size: -
J gene: TRBJ1-4

CDR3 protein: CASSRTASTDTQYF
CDR3 DNA: TGTGCCAGTAGTAGGACGGCTAGCACAGATACGCAGTATTTT
V gene: TRBV19
D gene: -
clone size: -
J gene: TRBJ2-3

CDR3 protein: CASSDRDNEQFF
CDR3 DNA: TGTGCCAGCAGTGATCGCGACAATGAGCAGTTCTTC
V gene: TRBV2
D gene: -
clone size: once
J gene: TRBJ2-1

CDR3 protein: CASSPRGQGGGGEQFF
CDR3 DNA: TGTGCCAGCTCACCAAGGGGACAGGGTGGTGGTGGTGAGCAGTTCTTC
V gene: TRBV18
D gene: TRBD1
clone size: -
J gene: TRBJ2-1

CDR3 protein: CASSMDLRGGYNSPLHF
CDR3 DNA: TGTGCCAGCAGCATGGACCTCCGCGGGGGCTATAATTCACCCCTCCACTTT
V gene: TRBV27
D gene: -
clone size: once
J gene: TRBJ1-6

CDR3 protein: CASSLGDRAQETQYF
CDR3 DNA: TGCGCCAGCAGCTTGGGGGACAGGGCCCAAGAGACCCAGTACTTC
V gene: TRBV5-1
D gene: TRBD1
clone size: -
J gene: TRBJ2-5

CDR3 protein: CASPIAVAPRSYTDTQYF
CDR3 DNA: TGTGCCAGCCCTATCGCGGTAGCCCCCCGCAGCTACACAGATACGCAGTATTTT
V gene: TRBV5-8
D gene: -
clone size: once
J gene: TRBJ2-3

CDR3 protein: CASSTGVQETQYF
CDR3 DNA: TGCGCCAGCAGCACAGGGGTCCAAGAGACCCAGTACTTC
V gene: TRBV5-1
D gene: TRBD1
clone size: -
J gene: TRBJ2-5

CDR3 protein: CSAVTGGVGTGELFF
CDR3 DNA: TGCAGCGCGGTGACAGGGGGCGTTGGCACCGGGGAGCTGTTTTTT
V gene: TRBV29-1
D gene: TRBD1
clone size: few
J gene: TRBJ2-2

CDR3 protein: CASSFTGAIYNSPLHF
CDR3 DNA: TGTGCCAGCAGCTTTACAGGAGCTATCTATAATTCACCCCTCCACTTT
V gene: TRBV3-1/TRBV3-2
D gene: -
clone size: -
J gene: TRBJ1-6

CDR3 protein: CASSQDLRQTNTGELFF
CDR3 DNA: TGCGCCAGCAGCCAAGATCTTCGGCAGACGAACACCGGGGAGCTGTTTTTT
V gene: TRBV4-1
D gene: -
clone size: -
J gene: TRBJ2-2

CDR3 protein: CASSSVLRTAEETQYF
CDR3 DNA: TGTGCCAGCTCGTCAGTCCTGAGGACAGCCGAGGAGACCCAGTACTTC
V gene: TRBV18
D gene: -
clone size: -
J gene: TRBJ2-5

CDR3 protein: CASSQTGPPYNEQFF
CDR3 DNA: TGTGCCAGCAGTCAGACAGGGCCCCCCTACAATGAGCAGTTCTTC
V gene: TRBV2
D gene: TRBD1
clone size: -
J gene: TRBJ2-1

CDR3 protein: CAWSRNSPVGETQYF
CDR3 DNA: TGTGCCTGGAGTAGAAATAGCCCCGTAGGGGAGACCCAGTACTTC
V gene: TRBV30
D gene: -
clone size: -
J gene: TRBJ2-5

CDR3 protein: CSARLLNKQFF
CDR3 DNA: TGCAGTGCTAGATTGCTAAATAAGCAGTTCTTC
V gene: TRBV20-1
D gene: -
clone size: -
J gene: TRBJ2-1

CDR3 protein: CATRDAENTGELFF
CDR3 DNA: TGTGCCACCCGGGACGCGGAGAACACCGGGGAGCTGTTTTTT
V gene: TRBV2
D gene: -
clone size: -
J gene: TRBJ2-2

CDR3 protein: CASSYSILGNGAAFF
CDR3 DNA: TGTGCCAGCAGTTACTCGATTTTGGGGAATGGGGCGGCTTTCTTT
V gene: TRBV6-5
D gene: -
clone size: -
J gene: TRBJ1-1

CDR3 protein: CASSLGTGVIYGYTF
CDR3 DNA: TGCGCCAGCAGCTTGGGCACAGGGGTCATCTATGGCTACACCTTC
V gene: TRBV5-1
D gene: TRBD1
clone size: few
J gene: TRBJ1-2

CDR3 protein: CASGTGAYNEQFF
CDR3 DNA: TGCGCCAGCGGCACAGGGGCTTACAATGAGCAGTTCTTC
V gene: TRBV10-1
D gene: TRBD1
clone size: few
J gene: TRBJ2-1

CDR3 protein: CASSQWTSGGETQYF
CDR3 DNA: TGTGCCAGCAGCCAATGGACTAGCGGGGGAGAGACCCAGTACTTC
V gene: TRBV16
D gene: TRBD2
clone size: -
J gene: TRBJ2-5

CDR3 protein: CASSYGYLLNTGELFF
CDR3 DNA: TGTGCCAGCAGTTACGGATACTTACTGAACACCGGGGAGCTGTTTTTT
V gene: TRBV6-5
D gene: -
clone size: -
J gene: TRBJ2-2

CDR3 protein: CASSPGVSPLHF
CDR3 DNA: TGTGCCAGCAGCCCAGGGGTTTCGCCCCTCCACTTT
V gene: TRBV11-2
D gene: -
clone size: -
J gene: TRBJ1-6

CDR3 protein: CASSRTGTPLNEQFF
CDR3 DNA: TGTGCCAGCAGTCGAACCGGGACACCCCTCAATGAGCAGTTCTTC
V gene: TRBV6-5
D gene: -
clone size: once
J gene: TRBJ2-1

CDR3 protein: CASSLEGTAGEKLFF
CDR3 DNA: TGTGCCAGCAGCTTAGAAGGGACAGCTGGGGAAAAACTGTTTTTT
V gene: TRBV7-2
D gene: TRBD1
clone size: -
J gene: TRBJ1-4